These T cell receptor beta chains were read from a single sample in a study of spatial heterogeneity in lung cancer. TCRdb recomputed calls from the 5' RACE reads with MiXCR, one row per CDR3 protein. The sample lists more than 30,000 distinct CDR3 sequences, 5.2% occurring once. The sample here was PBMCs, taken at surgery. The source is a female donor with early-stage non-small cell lung cancer. The CDR3 runs from the conserved cysteine through the conserved F or W. Each record gives: CDR3 protein, CDR3 DNA, clone size, D gene, V gene, J gene. A D gene is named only where the DNA matches it firmly. Clone sizes are given selectively: once, few, many, or a class where the clone is expanded.

CDR3 protein: CASAVVGHIMNTEAFF
CDR3 DNA: TGCGCCAGCGCAGTCGTGGGACACATCATGAACACTGAAGCTTTCTTT
clone size: many
D gene: .
V gene: TRBV23-1
J gene: TRBJ1-1

CDR3 protein: CASSLVREEFF
CDR3 DNA: TGTGCCAGCAGCTTGGTTCGGGAGGAATTCTTC
clone size: many
D gene: TRBD2
V gene: TRBV5-5
J gene: TRBJ2-1

CDR3 protein: CASSQVQGGRGRSPLHF
CDR3 DNA: TGCGCCAGCAGCCAAGTCCAAGGGGGGAGGGGGCGATCACCCCTCCACTTT
clone size: many
D gene: TRBD1
V gene: TRBV4-3
J gene: TRBJ1-6

CDR3 protein: CASSEVSSYEQYF
CDR3 DNA: TGTGCCAGCAGTGAGGTGAGCTCCTACGAGCAGTACTTC
clone size: .
D gene: .
V gene: TRBV6-1
J gene: TRBJ2-7

CDR3 protein: CASRPDSGGTANYGYTF
CDR3 DNA: TGTGCCAGTAGGCCCGACAGTGGGGGAACCGCTAACTATGGCTACACCTTC
clone size: .
D gene: .
V gene: TRBV19
J gene: TRBJ1-2

CDR3 protein: CASSLSPGTVLGYTF
CDR3 DNA: TGTGCCAGCAGTTTATCGCCAGGGACTGTTTTGGGCTACACCTTC
clone size: many
D gene: .
V gene: TRBV12-3/TRBV12-4
J gene: TRBJ1-2

CDR3 protein: CASSDYYRGGGTEAFF
CDR3 DNA: TGTGCCAGCAGCGATTACTACCGAGGGGGCGGCACTGAAGCTTTCTTT
clone size: many
D gene: TRBD1
V gene: TRBV5-4
J gene: TRBJ1-1

CDR3 protein: CASSPPGRGYGYTF
CDR3 DNA: TGTGCCAGCTCACCACCGGGCAGGGGCTATGGCTACACCTTC
clone size: many
D gene: .
V gene: TRBV18
J gene: TRBJ1-2

CDR3 protein: CASSSEPGASLLSREQYF
CDR3 DNA: TGTGCCAGCAGCTCCGAGCCCGGGGCTAGTCTGCTCTCTAGGGAGCAGTACTTC
clone size: few
D gene: .
V gene: TRBV5-5
J gene: TRBJ2-7

CDR3 protein: CASSYPKALQGNNQPQHF
CDR3 DNA: TGTGCCAGCAGTTACCCTAAAGCCCTGCAGGGTAACAATCAGCCCCAGCATTTT
clone size: .
D gene: .
V gene: TRBV6-2/TRBV6-3
J gene: TRBJ1-5